The clone carrying this T cell receptor (beta chain) has just a few counts. The CDR3 consists of 14 residues. Germline values: CDR1 SGHRS, CDR2 YFSETQ. V dropped 1 base and J dropped 5 bases, with 12 bases sitting between them. This sample is part of a study of T cells of healthy individuals. TCRdb analysed the 5' RACE reads with MiXCR anew, one entry per CDR3 protein. The sample lists 65,000 to 90,000 distinct CDR3 sequences; more than 5% were seen once. The chain combines TRBV5-1 with TRBJ2-5; D not certain. This TCR was recovered from a female donor in good health. The CDR3 loop reads CASSLSAGEETQYF. The DNA for the CDR3 is TGCGCCAGCAGCTTGTCTGCCGGAGAGGAGACCCAGTACTTC.